The 8 T cell receptor beta chains listed next were all sequenced from one sample in a study of blood T cells in healthy people across ages. PCR was performed a second time for roughly 7 to 11 cycles using a sample-barcoded 5' primer and a J-beta primer mix. Using its own MiXCR run on the 5' RACE reads, TCRdb lists one record per CDR3 protein. In the table there are approximately 1.5 million distinct CDR3 sequences, about 35% of which are singletons. The sample was blood. These receptors came from a woman under 40 in good health.

This clonotype was found many times. The chain recombines TRBV29-1 with TRBJ1-2; 10 nucleotides agree with TRBD1. Looked up from germline, CDR1 is SQVTM and CDR2 is ANQGSEA. Trimming at V came to 4 bases and at J to 2 bases, leaving 4 bases not matched to a gene. The CDR3 totals 14 residues. CDR3 in DNA: TGCAGCGTTGCCCAGGGACAGGGGAACTATGGCTACACCTTC. Its translation is CSVAQGQGNYGYTF. The full variable domain, in which reference TRBV29-1 and TRBJ1-2 provide the parts outside the CDR3, is SAVISQKPSRDICQRGTSLTIQCQVDSQVTMMFWYRQQPGQSLTLIATANQGSEATYESGFVIDKFPISRPNLTFSTLTVSNMSPEDSSIYLCSVAQGQGNYGYTFGSGTRLTVV.

V usage is TRBV29-1 and J usage is TRBJ2-7; TRBD2 matches at 7 bases. In germline, CDR1 is SQVTM, CDR2 ANQGSEA. This CDR3 has 14 residues. V was pared by 5 bases and J by 5 bases, with 12 bases of the junction left unmatched. The CDR3 DNA reads as TGCAGCGTTAGCGGACTAGGTATTTCCCACGAGCAGTACTTC. This sequence encodes CSVSGLGISHEQYF.

The chain has TRBV7-9 and TRBJ2-3; 8 nucleotides agree with TRBD2. CDR1 is SEHNR and CDR2 is FQNEAQ in the germline V gene (reference sequence). J gave up 2 bases and V 5 bases, and 12 bases lay outside the gene matches. This CDR3 is 17 amino acids long. DNA of the CDR3: TGTGCCAGCAGCCCTCCGGGGGGGGGCCTCTACACAGATACGCAGTATTTT. Its protein is CASSPPGGGLYTDTQYF.

The table lists this clonotype with a few counts. The chain employs TRBV3-1 and TRBJ2-5, with TRBD1 identical over 11 bases. Matching the DNA end better, TRBJ2-7 makes the J call doubtful. Germline V gene data show CDR1 as LGHDT and CDR2 as YNNKEL (reference sequence). The CDR3 has 16 residues. CDR3 bases: TGTGCCAGCAGCCAAGCGTCGGGGGACAGGGGGTACGAGCAGTACTTC. It is translated as CASSQASGDRGYEQYF.

The chain joins TRBV20-1 to TRBJ2-1; TRBD2 aligns across 12 bases. This CDR3 region has 14 residues. Unmatched junction bases numbered 5, after V lost 7 bases and J lost 4 bases. CDR1 DFQATT and CDR2 SNEGSKA come from the germline V gene (reference sequence). CDR3 coding DNA: TGCAGTGAAAGGACTAGCGGGGTTTACAATGAGCAGTTCTTC. This translates into CSERTSGVYNEQFF.

The chain combines TRBV4-1 with TRBJ2-2; D remains ambiguous. The V gene's germline CDR1 is MGHRA and CDR2 YSYEKL. Trimming removed 1 base from V and 3 bases from J, with 9 bases in between. The CDR3 is 15 residues long. As DNA, the CDR3 is TGCGCCAGCAGCCAAGGCTATGGGGACACCGGGGAGCTGTTTTTT. It codes for CASSQGYGDTGELFF.

In its sample, this clonotype was seen a few times. CDR3 sequence: CASRPAGAQETQYF. The CDR3 DNA sequence: TGTGCCAGCAGGCCAGCGGGGGCACAAGAGACCCAGTACTTC. The chain is built from TRBV27 and TRBJ2-5, with 8 nucleotides matching TRBD2. Germline CDR1 is MNHEY and CDR2 is SMNVEV (reference sequence). This CDR3 comprises 14 residues. Losses at the gene ends were 6 bases for V and 2 bases for J; bases not matched to a gene: 5.

Points on this clonotype: Its ends do not fully match the called genes, so a read error is possible. This chain connects TRBV7-9 to TRBJ2-3; no definite D call. There are 15 residues in the CDR3. The germline V gene encodes CDR1 SEHNR and CDR2 FQNEAQ (reference sequence). The CDR3 here is CACSLIRRSTDTQYF. The CDR3 nucleotides are TGTGCCTGCAGCTTAATACGGCGAAGCACAGATACGCAGTATTTT.